The 18 T cell receptor beta chains given below trace back to one sample, sequenced in a study of blood T cell repertoires in COVID-19. Clones were read by immunoSEQ multiplex PCR, and TCRdb kept only the in-frame ones, dropping some. The data contain about 100,000 clones, about 89% of them singletons. Sequences were obtained from peripheral blood. The source of these receptors is a human donor in a cohort sampled during active COVID-19.

This clone was counted a single time. This sequence joins TRBV2 and TRBJ1-1; D gene unclear. Germline V gene data show CDR1 as SNHLY and CDR2 as FYNNEI. The CDR3 loop spans 12 amino acids. Trimming removed 7 bases at V and 8 bases at J, with 14 bases between. DNA of the CDR3: TGTGCCAGCACTTTACCGGGATCAGAAGCTTTCTTT. The encoded protein is CASTLPGSEAFF.

This clone was found once. The chain is built from TRBV5-4 and TRBJ2-3; 10 nucleotides align to TRBD2. Germline loops: CDR1 SGHNT, CDR2 YYREEE (reference sequence). This CDR3 is 17 amino acids long. The ends lost 3 bases at V and 4 bases at J; junction bases unmatched: 11. The CDR3 DNA is TGTGCCAGCAGCTCTAGCGGGGGTTCTCGTTATGCAGATACGCAGTATTTT. Its translation: CASSSSGGSRYADTQYF. The whole variable domain, filled in from reference TRBV5-4 and TRBJ2-3, reads ETGVTQSPTHLIKTRGQQVTLRCSSQSGHNTVSWYQQALGQGPQFIFQYYREEENGRGNFPPRFSGLQFPNYSSELNVNALELDDSALYLCASSSSGGSRYADTQYFGPGTRLTVL.

The rearrangement joins TRBV5-5 to TRBJ1-5, with D maybe TRBD1 (6 bases). The V gene's germline CDR1 is SGHKS and CDR2 YYEKEE (reference sequence). Between the trimmed V and J ends, which lost 4 bases and 1 base, there was a span of 9 bases. The CDR3 has 14 residues. CDR3 sequence: CASSNGQSNQPQHF. Written as DNA, the CDR3 is TGTGCCAGCAGCAACGGACAGAGCAATCAGCCCCAGCATTTT.

The chain couples TRBV5-1 to TRBJ2-1; 9 positions agree with TRBD2. CDR3 size: 16 residues. Trimming cost V 1 base and J 5 bases; bases outside gene matches: 7. Germline V lookup: CDR1 SGHRS, CDR2 YFSETQ. The CDR3, as DNA: TGCGCCAGCAGCTTGCGGGCTAGCGGGGCCAACAATGAGCAGTTCTTC. Protein sequence: CASSLRASGANNEQFF.

V usage is TRBV30 and J usage is TRBJ1-1, with 7 bases lining up with TRBD1. The junction had 4 bases not matched to a gene; V was cut back by 5 bases and J by 1 base. Germline CDR1 reads GTSNPN; CDR2 reads SVGIG (reference sequence). The CDR3 consists of 13 residues. The DNA of the CDR3 is TGTGCCTGGGAGGGACAGAGGAACACTGAAGCTTTCTTT. This codes for CAWEGQRNTEAFF.

This rearrangement joins TRBV4-3 to TRBJ1-1; TRBD1 agrees at 10 bases. V lost 4 bases, J lost 2 bases, and 19 bases stayed unmatched. Germline loops: CDR1 LGHNA, CDR2 YSLEER. The CDR3 runs to 20 residues. The CDR3 DNA is TGCGCCAGCAGCCCCCGGGACAGGGGCGCGAGCCGCGATATTAACACTGAAGCTTTCTTT. It is translated as CASSPRDRGASRDINTEAFF.

V is TRBV30 and J is TRBJ2-1, with TRBD2 identical over 8 bases. This CDR3 comprises 14 residues. Germline V lookup: CDR1 GTSNPN, CDR2 SVGIG (reference sequence). The junction had 2 bases not matched to a gene; V was cut back by 0 bases and J by 4 bases. CDR3 sequence (DNA): TGTGCCTGGAGTGTCGGGGGGGTATACAATGAGCAGTTCTTC. Amino acid sequence: CAWSVGGVYNEQFF.

The CDR3 is CASISRGGDSNQPQHF. For the CDR3, the DNA is TGTGCCAGCATCTCCCGAGGGGGGGATAGCAATCAGCCCCAGCATTTT. V is TRBV2 and J is TRBJ1-5, with D perhaps matching TRBD1 (6 bases). V was trimmed by 7 bases and J by 0 bases, leaving 16 bases between them. Germline loops: CDR1 SNHLY, CDR2 FYNNEI. The CDR3 contains 16 residues.

This chain joins TRBV11-3 and TRBJ2-7; TRBD1 matches at 8 bases. This CDR3 spans 15 amino acids. Germline values: CDR1 SGHNT, CDR2 YENEEA. V lost 4 bases, J lost 1 base, and 6 bases stayed unmatched. In DNA, the CDR3 is TGTGCCAGCAGCTATACAGGGGGTGCATCCTACGAGCAGTACTTC. It codes for CASSYTGGASYEQYF.

This clone appeared once. The V call is TRBV4-1, the J call TRBJ1-5, with 8 nucleotides matching TRBD1. CDR1 and CDR2 from the germline V gene are MGHRA and YSYEKL. J was trimmed by 0 bases and V by 0 bases; bases with no gene match: 7. This CDR3 spans 18 amino acids. CDR3 residues: CASSQDGQGPYSNQPQHF. The CDR3 region has the DNA TGCGCCAGCAGCCAAGACGGACAGGGACCTTATAGCAATCAGCCCCAGCATTTT.

The chain is built from TRBV29-1 and TRBJ1-5; D remains ambiguous. Germline CDR1 is SQVTM and CDR2 is ANQGSEA. Trimming stripped 4 bases from V and 1 base from J, with 8 bases between. This CDR3 is 13 amino acids long. CDR3 DNA sequence: TGCAGCGTTGGTCCGGGAAGCAATCAGCCCCAGCATTTT. It translates to CSVGPGSNQPQHF.

The chain carries TRBV27 and TRBJ2-1, with 10 positions matching TRBD1. Trimming took 5 bases from V and 10 from J; bases not matched to a gene: 14. CDR1 and CDR2 (germline): MNHEY, SMNVEV (reference sequence). The CDR3 is 16 amino acids. In DNA, the CDR3 is TGTGCCAGCAGTGCCTCCGGGACAGGGGTAGAGAAAGAGCAGTTCTTC. The encoded protein is CASSASGTGVEKEQFF.

V and J are TRBV29-1 and TRBJ2-2, with a weak D call TRBD1 (5 bases). Trimming pared 7 bases from V and 4 bases from J, leaving 16 bases between. This CDR3 is built from 14 residues. Germline CDR1 and CDR2: SQVTM and ANQGSEA. The CDR3 region is CSAIEGAITGELFF. The CDR3, as DNA: TGCAGCGCTATTGAAGGGGCGATCACCGGGGAGCTGTTTTTT.

This chain joins TRBV7-2 and TRBJ2-7; TRBD2 aligns across 8 bases. J gave up 4 bases and V 8 bases, and 4 bases lay outside the gene matches. The CDR3 loop spans 12 amino acids. Germline CDR1 SGHTA, CDR2 FQGNSA. CDR3 residues: CASALAGYEQYF. CDR3 DNA: TGTGCCAGCGCTCTAGCGGGTTACGAGCAGTACTTC.

This rearrangement joins TRBV19 to TRBJ1-5; tentatively, D is TRBD1 (6 bases). The germline V gene has CDR1 LNHDA and CDR2 SQIVND (reference sequence). CDR3 length: 15 amino acids. Trimming took 5 bases from V and 3 from J, leaving 14 bases between them. CDR3 coding DNA: TGTGCCAGTAGTGCTTCCGGGACATTCAATCAGCCCCAGCATTTT. It translates to CASSASGTFNQPQHF.

The gene calls are TRBV18 and TRBJ2-1; D gene ambiguous. The CDR3 is made up of 11 amino acids. Trimming shortened V by 4 bases and J by 5 bases, and 3 bases separated the two germline ends. Germline V gene lookup returns CDR1 KGHSH and CDR2 LQKENI. The CDR3, as DNA: TGTGCCAGCTCACTCAACAATGAGCAGTTCTTC. This sequence encodes CASSLNNEQFF. The full variable domain, with the rest looked up from reference TRBV18 and TRBJ2-1, is NAGVMQNPRHLVRRRGQEARLRCSPMKGHSHVYWYRQLPEEGLKFMVYLQKENIIDESGMPKERFSAEFPKEGPSILRIQQVVRGDSAAYFCASSLNNEQFFGPGTRLTVL.

This clone has a single count. This rearrangement joins TRBV11-3 to TRBJ2-1, with a possible D match to TRBD1 (5 bases). The CDR3 is 15 residues long. Germline V CDR1 and CDR2: SGHNT, YENEEA. Deletions cut 5 bases from V and 4 bases from J, with 15 bases between. CDR3 sequence reads: CASSLPWGSYNEQFF. As DNA, the CDR3 is TGTGCCAGCAGCCTCCCCTGGGGCAGTTACAATGAGCAGTTCTTC.

The rearrangement links TRBV25-1 to TRBJ1-1, with TRBD1 matching 9 bases. Germline CDR1 is MGHDK and CDR2 is SYGVNS. V was pared by 4 bases and J by 7 bases, with 4 bases of the junction left unmatched. CDR3 length: 13 residues. CDR3 sequence reads: CASSGTGVVEAFF. Here the CDR3 DNA reads TGTGCCAGCAGTGGGACAGGGGTAGTTGAAGCTTTCTTT.